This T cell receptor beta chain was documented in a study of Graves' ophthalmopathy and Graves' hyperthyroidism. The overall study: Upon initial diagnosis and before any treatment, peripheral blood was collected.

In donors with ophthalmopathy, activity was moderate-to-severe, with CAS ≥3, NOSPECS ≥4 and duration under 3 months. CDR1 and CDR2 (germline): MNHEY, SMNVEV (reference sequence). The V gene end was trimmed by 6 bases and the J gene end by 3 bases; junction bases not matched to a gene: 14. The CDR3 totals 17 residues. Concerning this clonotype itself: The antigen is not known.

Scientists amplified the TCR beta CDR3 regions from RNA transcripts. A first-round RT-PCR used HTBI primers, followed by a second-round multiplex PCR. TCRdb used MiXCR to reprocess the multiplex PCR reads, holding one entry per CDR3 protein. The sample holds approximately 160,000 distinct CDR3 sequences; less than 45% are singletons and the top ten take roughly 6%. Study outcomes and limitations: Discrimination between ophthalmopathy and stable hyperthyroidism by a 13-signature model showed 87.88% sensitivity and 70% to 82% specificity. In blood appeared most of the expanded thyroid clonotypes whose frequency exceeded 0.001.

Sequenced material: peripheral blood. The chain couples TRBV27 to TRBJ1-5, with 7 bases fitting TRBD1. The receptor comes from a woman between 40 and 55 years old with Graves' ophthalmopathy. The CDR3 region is CASRVFGLTGSNQPQHF. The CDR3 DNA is TGTGCCAGCAGGGTCTTCGGTTTGACAGGGTCCAATCAGCCCCAGCATTTT.